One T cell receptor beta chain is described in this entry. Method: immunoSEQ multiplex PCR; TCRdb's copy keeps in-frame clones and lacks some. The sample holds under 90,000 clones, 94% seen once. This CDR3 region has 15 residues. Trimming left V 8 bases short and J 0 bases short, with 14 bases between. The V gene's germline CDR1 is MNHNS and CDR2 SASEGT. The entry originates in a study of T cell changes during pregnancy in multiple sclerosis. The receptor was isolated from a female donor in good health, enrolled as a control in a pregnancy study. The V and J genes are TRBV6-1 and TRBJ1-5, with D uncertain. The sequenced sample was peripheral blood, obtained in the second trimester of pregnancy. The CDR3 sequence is CASLPVTNSNQPQHF. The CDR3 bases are TGTGCCAGCCTGCCAGTCACGAATAGCAATCAGCCCCAGCATTTT.